The source of this TCR beta chain is a study of T cell responses to AZD1222 COVID-19 vaccine. Details on this clone: Its antigen is unknown.

Repertoires were generated with immunoSEQ multiplex PCR, while TCRdb's copy carries only in-frame clones and drops some. The sample consists of some 250,000 clones, 94% of them appearing once. Study-level results: The repertoires were collected only after the peak T cell response.

The germline gives CDR1 MDHEN, CDR2 SYDVKM. The CDR3 is 12 amino acids. The V end lost 10 bases, the J end lost 2 bases, and 12 bases lay between the germline ends. The V and J genes are TRBV28 and TRBJ2-7, with D hard to call. The specimen comprised peripheral blood, sampled 28 days after the second AZD1222 dose. This receptor was identified in an adult who received the AZD1222 COVID-19 vaccine. Written as DNA, the CDR3 is TGTGCCAACCCCGGGTACCCCTACGAGCAGTACTTC. Translated, it gives CANPGYPYEQYF.